Listed here are 17 T cell receptor beta chains from one sample, sequenced in a study of blood T cell repertoires in COVID-19. Sequenced by immunoSEQ multiplex PCR; TCRdb stores in-frame clones only, minus some. Of roughly 120,000 clones listed, 90% are singletons. The sample comprised peripheral blood. The receptors shown here come from a human donor with active COVID-19. The donor label of this sample is uncertain.

This clone was detected once. J is TRBJ2-7 and V is TRBV9; 7 positions agree with TRBD1. Trimming at V came to 3 bases and at J to 3 bases, leaving 6 bases not matched to a gene. In germline, CDR1 is SGDLS, CDR2 YYNGEE. CDR3 length: 14 amino acids. The CDR3 DNA sequence: TGTGCCAGCAGCGCCGGACAGGTCAACTACGAGCAGTACTTC. It is translated as CASSAGQVNYEQYF.

The chain combines TRBV11-3 with TRBJ2-5; TRBD2 is a possible D gene (5 bases). CDR1 and CDR2 from the germline V gene are SGHNT and YENEEA. The CDR3 sequence is 14 residues long. Between the trimmed V and J ends, which lost 4 bases and 5 bases, there was a span of 14 bases. The chain's CDR3 is CASSSGSPGETQYF. The CDR3, as DNA: TGTGCCAGCAGCTCAGGATCCCCGGGGGAGACCCAGTACTTC.

The rearrangement uses TRBV27 and TRBJ1-5; D ambiguous. There are 13 residues in the CDR3. CDR1 MNHEY and CDR2 SMNVEV come from the germline V gene (reference sequence). Between the trimmed V and J ends, which lost 2 bases and 4 bases, there was a span of 6 bases. This CDR3 reads CASSLGLNQPQHF. As DNA, the CDR3 is TGTGCCAGCAGTTTAGGGCTTAATCAGCCCCAGCATTTT.

This clone appeared a few times. The chain has TRBV28 and TRBJ1-2; D possibly corresponds to TRBD1 (5 bases). V lost 2 bases and J lost 6, with 13 bases in between. The CDR3 consists of 14 residues. The germline gives CDR1 MDHEN, CDR2 SYDVKM. Written as DNA, the CDR3 is TGTGCCAGCAGTTTACTCAGGGTCAGGCATGGCTACACCTTC. It encodes CASSLLRVRHGYTF.

The V and J genes are TRBV5-1 and TRBJ1-1; a weak D match, TRBD1 (6 bases). Germline CDR1 and CDR2: SGHRS and YFSETQ. CDR3 size: 15 residues. Deletions cut 0 bases from V and 7 bases from J, with 16 bases between. The chain's CDR3 is CASSLDQGLSLEAFF. DNA for the CDR3: TGCGCCAGCAGCTTGGATCAGGGGCTTTCCCTTGAAGCTTTCTTT.

The sample holds one count of this clone. The rearrangement joins TRBV2 to TRBJ2-1; 9 positions agree with TRBD2. Trimming removed 6 bases from V and 2 bases from J; junction bases left unmatched: 8. The CDR3 sequence is 16 residues long. Germline CDR1 and CDR2: SNHLY and FYNNEI. This chain's CDR3 is CASRARLAATYNEQFF. The CDR3 coding sequence is TGTGCCAGCAGGGCAAGACTAGCGGCAACCTACAATGAGCAGTTCTTC.

This chain joins TRBV18 and TRBJ1-5; D remains ambiguous. V lost 2 bases and J 3 bases, leaving 8 bases between the germline ends. Germline V gene data show CDR1 as KGHSH and CDR2 as LQKENI. The CDR3 extends over 14 amino acids. The CDR3 bases are TGTGCCAGCTCACCAGAGATAATCAATCAGCCCCAGCATTTT. This encodes CASSPEIINQPQHF.

V gene TRBV7-2 combines with J gene TRBJ1-2, with TRBD1 matching over 12 bases. Germline CDR1 SGHTA, CDR2 FQGNSA. This CDR3 region has 18 residues. After removal of 0 bases from V and 3 bases from J, the junction contained 8 bases not matched to a gene. CDR3 nucleotides: TGTGCCAGCAGCTTAGCGTTGGGACAGGGGGCGATCGACTATGGCTACACCTTC. Encoded protein: CASSLALGQGAIDYGYTF.

The chain combines TRBV28 with TRBJ1-2; a weak D match, TRBD1 (6 bases). V was shortened by 1 base and J by 6 bases, with 21 bases between the two germline ends. Per the germline V gene, CDR1 is MDHEN and CDR2 is SYDVKM. The length of the CDR3 is 17 residues. The CDR3 here is CASSLFAEQGWFDGYTF. Here the CDR3 DNA reads TGTGCCAGCAGTTTATTTGCCGAACAGGGTTGGTTTGATGGCTACACCTTC.

The chain combines TRBV21-1 with TRBJ1-2; the table calls TRBD1, which could not be checked here. TRBV21-1 counts as a pseudogene. The CDR3 is 14 amino acids. This CDR3 is CASSSGITNYGYTF. The DNA for the CDR3 is TGTGCCAGCAGCTCAGGAATCACTAACTATGGCTACACCTTC.

This CDR3 reads CASSQSLGRFYGYTF. The CDR3 bases are TGTGCCAGCAGCCAATCCCTGGGGAGATTCTATGGCTACACCTTC. V usage is TRBV7-9 and J usage is TRBJ1-2; no reliable D call. Looked up from germline, CDR1 is SEHNR and CDR2 is FQNEAQ (reference sequence). Trimming stripped 5 bases from V and 4 bases from J, with 17 bases between. The CDR3 contains 15 residues.

This clone was recorded once. V and J are TRBV3-1 (or the pseudogene TRBV3-2) and TRBJ1-3, with 9 bases lining up with TRBD1. The CDR3 is 19 residues long. Germline loops: CDR1 LGHDT, CDR2 YNNKEL (reference sequence). The junction had 15 bases not matched to a gene; V was cut back by 2 bases and J by 4 bases. Written as DNA, the CDR3 is TGTGCCAGCAGCCAAATAAGGACAGGGGATCTACTGGGAGGAAACACCATATATTTT. Amino acids: CASSQIRTGDLLGGNTIYF.

This clone was observed a few times. The chain has TRBV7-2 and TRBJ2-3; D is uncertain. V was pared by 2 bases and J by 6 bases, with 15 bases between. The CDR3 contains 15 residues. Germline V lookup: CDR1 SGHTA, CDR2 FQGNSA. The CDR3 region is CASSLYSGQRDTQYF. CDR3 in DNA: TGTGCCAGCAGCTTATACTCTGGGCAAAGGGATACGCAGTATTTT.

In its sample, this clone was seen a few times. This chain connects TRBV6-5 to TRBJ2-2; D may be TRBD1 (6 bases). In germline, CDR1 is MNHEY, CDR2 SVGAGI. This CDR3 has 16 residues. Trimming left V 0 bases short and J 3 bases short, with 11 bases between. CDR3 nucleotide sequence: TGTGCCAGCAGTTACTCTGGCAGGGGACACACCGGGGAGCTGTTTTTT. It yields the protein CASSYSGRGHTGELFF.

The chain couples TRBV5-1 to TRBJ2-5; a weak D match, TRBD1 (6 bases). The germline gives CDR1 SGHRS, CDR2 YFSETQ. Trimming stripped 4 bases from V and 5 bases from J, with 12 bases between. The CDR3 sequence is 13 residues long. CDR3 sequence (DNA): TGCGCCAGCAGCACACAGGGCCCGGAGACCCAGTACTTC. This sequence encodes CASSTQGPETQYF.

J is TRBJ2-7 and V is TRBV5-6; a possible D gene is TRBD1 (6 bases). Germline V gives CDR1 SGHDT, CDR2 YYEEEE. The CDR3 is made up of 13 amino acids. V was cut by 2 bases and J by 4 bases, with 10 bases left in between. CDR3 nucleotides: TGTGCCAGCAGCTTCCAGGGGCTATACGAGCAGTACTTC. It yields the protein CASSFQGLYEQYF. Full variable domain (rest looked up from reference TRBV5-6 and TRBJ2-7): DAGVTQSPTHLIKTRGQQVTLRCSPKSGHDTVSWYQQALGQGPQFIFQYYEEEERQRGNFPDRFSGHQFPNYSSELNVNALLLGDSALYLCASSFQGLYEQYFGPGTRLTVT.

The J gene is TRBJ1-2, the V gene TRBV25-1; D is undetermined. The V gene's germline CDR1 is MGHDK and CDR2 SYGVNS. The V and J ends lost 1 base and 0 bases respectively, with 9 bases between them. The CDR3 has 15 amino acids. The CDR3 coding sequence is TGTGCCAGCAGTGAATTAAGTGGCCCTAACTATGGCTACACCTTC. This encodes CASSELSGPNYGYTF.